The TCR beta chain under discussion was sequenced for a study of cytomegalovirus exposure and HLA in healthy donors. Notes on the study in general: Cytomegalovirus status was reportedly diagnosed by the classifier with high sensitivity and specificity.

Method: immunoSEQ multiplex PCR; TCRdb's copy keeps in-frame clones and lacks some. The sample holds 200,000 to 250,000 clones; around 86% are singletons and the top ten take 1.5% to 2.5%. The V end was cut by 6 bases, the J end by 0 bases, with 12 bases between. CDR1 SNHLY and CDR2 FYNNEI come from the germline V gene. The CDR3 totals 14 residues. This clone was seen a handful of times. Its specificity is unknown. The genes are TRBV2 and TRBJ2-7; a weak D match, TRBD1 (6 bases). This clonotype was sampled from a woman younger than 30 in good health and CMV-seropositive. The sample consisted of PBMCs. The DNA for the CDR3 is TGTGCCAGCAGAGCGGAACAGGGCTCCTACGAGCAGTACTTC. Its translation is CASRAEQGSYEQYF.